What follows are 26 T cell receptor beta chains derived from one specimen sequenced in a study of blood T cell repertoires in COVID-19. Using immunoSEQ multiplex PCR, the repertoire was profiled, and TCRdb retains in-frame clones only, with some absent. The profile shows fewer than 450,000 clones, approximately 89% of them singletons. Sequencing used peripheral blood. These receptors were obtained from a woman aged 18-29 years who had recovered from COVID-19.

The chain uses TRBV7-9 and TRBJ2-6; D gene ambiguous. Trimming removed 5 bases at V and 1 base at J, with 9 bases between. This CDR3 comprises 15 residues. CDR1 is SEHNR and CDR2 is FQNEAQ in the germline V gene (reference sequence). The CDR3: CASSEEASGANVLTF. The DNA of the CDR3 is TGTGCCAGCAGCGAAGAAGCGTCTGGGGCCAACGTCCTGACTTTC.

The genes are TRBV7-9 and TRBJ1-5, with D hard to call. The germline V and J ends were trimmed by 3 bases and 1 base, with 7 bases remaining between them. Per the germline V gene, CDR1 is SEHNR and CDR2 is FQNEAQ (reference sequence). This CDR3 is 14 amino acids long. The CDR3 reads CASSFTESNQPQHF. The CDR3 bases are TGTGCCAGCAGCTTTACAGAGAGCAATCAGCCCCAGCATTTT. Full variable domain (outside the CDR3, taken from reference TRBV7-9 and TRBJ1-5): DTGVSQNPRHKITKRGQNVTFRCDPISEHNRLYWYRQTLGQGPEFLTYFQNEAQLEKSRLLSDRFSAERPKGSFSTLEIQRTEQGDSAMYLCASSFTESNQPQHFGDGTRLSIL.

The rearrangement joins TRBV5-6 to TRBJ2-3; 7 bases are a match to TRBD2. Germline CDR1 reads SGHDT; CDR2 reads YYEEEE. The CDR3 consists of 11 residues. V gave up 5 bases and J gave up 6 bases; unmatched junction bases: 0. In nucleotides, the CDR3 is TGTGCCAGCAGACTAGCGGATACGCAGTATTTT. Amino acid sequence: CASRLADTQYF.

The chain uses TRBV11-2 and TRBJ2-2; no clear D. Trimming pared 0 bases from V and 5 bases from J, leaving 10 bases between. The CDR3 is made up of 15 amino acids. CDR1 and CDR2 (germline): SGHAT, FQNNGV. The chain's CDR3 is CASSLDWRSTGELFF. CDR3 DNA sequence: TGTGCCAGCAGCTTAGACTGGAGATCTACCGGGGAGCTGTTTTTT.

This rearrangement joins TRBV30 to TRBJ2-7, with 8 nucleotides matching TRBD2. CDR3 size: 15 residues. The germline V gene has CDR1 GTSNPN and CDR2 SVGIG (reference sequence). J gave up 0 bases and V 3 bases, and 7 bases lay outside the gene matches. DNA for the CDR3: TGTGCCTGGAGCGCCCGCAGCGGGGGCTCCTACGAGCAGTACGTC. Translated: CAWSARSGGSYEQYV.

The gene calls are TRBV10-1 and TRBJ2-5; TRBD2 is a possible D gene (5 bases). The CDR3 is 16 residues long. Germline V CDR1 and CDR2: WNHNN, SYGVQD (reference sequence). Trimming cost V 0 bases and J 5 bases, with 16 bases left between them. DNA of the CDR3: TGCGCCAGCAGTGAGTCGAAATCGAGGGCTCGTGAGACCCAGTACTTC. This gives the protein CASSESKSRARETQYF.

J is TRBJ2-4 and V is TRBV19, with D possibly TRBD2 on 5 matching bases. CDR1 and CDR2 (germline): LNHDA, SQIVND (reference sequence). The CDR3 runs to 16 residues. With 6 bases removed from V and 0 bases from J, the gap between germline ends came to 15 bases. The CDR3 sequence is CASRNSGYSAKNIQYF. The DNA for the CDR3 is TGTGCCAGTAGGAACAGCGGTTACTCAGCCAAAAACATTCAGTACTTC.

The CDR3 region has the DNA TGTGCCAGCAGTGCGAGACAGGGAGGATCGAACACTGAAGCTTTCTTT. Protein: CASSARQGGSNTEAFF. The rearrangement uses TRBV6-1 and TRBJ1-1; TRBD1 agrees at 7 bases. CDR3 length equals 16 residues. Germline V gene sequence: CDR1 MNHNS, CDR2 SASEGT. V lost 4 bases, J lost 1 base, and 9 bases stayed unmatched.

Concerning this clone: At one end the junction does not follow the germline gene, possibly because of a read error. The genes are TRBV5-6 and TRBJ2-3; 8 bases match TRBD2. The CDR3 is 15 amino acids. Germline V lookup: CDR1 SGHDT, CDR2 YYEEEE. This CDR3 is CASILGLGVTDTQYF. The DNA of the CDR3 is TGTGCCAGCATCTTGGGACTAGGGGTCACAGATACGCAGTATTTT.

The CDR3 reads CASSEGNTGLQPQHF. CDR3 DNA sequence: TGTGCCAGCAGTGAAGGAAATACAGGGCTGCAGCCCCAGCATTTT. The chain uses TRBV2 and TRBJ1-5, with D tentatively TRBD1 (6 bases). Germline values: CDR1 SNHLY, CDR2 FYNNEI. This CDR3 spans 15 amino acids. The ends were cut back, 1 base at V and 7 bases at J, with 14 bases in the middle.

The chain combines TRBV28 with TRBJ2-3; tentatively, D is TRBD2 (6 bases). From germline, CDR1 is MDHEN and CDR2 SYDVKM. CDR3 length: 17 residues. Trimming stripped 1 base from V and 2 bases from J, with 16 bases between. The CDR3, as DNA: TGTGCCAGCAGTTTATTGGGCCGCGGGGCGTACACAGATACGCAGTATTTT. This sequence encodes CASSLLGRGAYTDTQYF.

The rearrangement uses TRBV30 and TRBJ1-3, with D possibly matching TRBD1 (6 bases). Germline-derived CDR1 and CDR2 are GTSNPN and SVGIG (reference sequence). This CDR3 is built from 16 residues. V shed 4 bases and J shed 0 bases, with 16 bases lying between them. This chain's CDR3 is CAWKNPGQHSGNTIYF. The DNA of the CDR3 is TGTGCCTGGAAAAACCCGGGACAACACTCTGGAAACACCATATATTTT.

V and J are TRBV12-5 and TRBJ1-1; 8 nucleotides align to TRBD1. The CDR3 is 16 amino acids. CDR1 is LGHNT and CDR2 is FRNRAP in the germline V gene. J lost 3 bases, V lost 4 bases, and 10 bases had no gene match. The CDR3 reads CASGSRQGKTHTEAFF. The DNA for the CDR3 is TGTGCTAGTGGTTCGCGACAGGGGAAGACACACACTGAAGCTTTCTTT.

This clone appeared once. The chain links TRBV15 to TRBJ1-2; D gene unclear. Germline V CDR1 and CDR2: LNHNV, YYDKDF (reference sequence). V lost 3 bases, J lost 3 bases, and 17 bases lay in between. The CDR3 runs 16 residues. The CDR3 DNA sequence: TGTGCCACCAGCAGCTCAATGGCGCTGGAGGACTATGGCTACACCTTC. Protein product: CATSSSMALEDYGYTF.

CDR3 sequence (DNA): TGCGCCAGCAGTGAGTCTGGGCGGGACGCACGAGATACGCAGTATTTT. Protein: CASSESGRDARDTQYF. The chain is built from TRBV10-2 and TRBJ2-3, with D maybe TRBD2 (6 bases). The germline V gene has CDR1 WSHSY and CDR2 SAAADI. The length of the CDR3 is 16 residues. V was shortened by 0 bases and J by 5 bases, with 15 bases between the two germline ends.

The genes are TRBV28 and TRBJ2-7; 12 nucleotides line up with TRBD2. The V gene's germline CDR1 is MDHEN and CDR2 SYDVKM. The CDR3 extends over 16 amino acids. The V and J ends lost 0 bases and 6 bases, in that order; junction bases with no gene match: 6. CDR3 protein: CASSLWLAGGQGEQYV. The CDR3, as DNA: TGTGCCAGCAGTTTATGGCTAGCGGGAGGGCAGGGCGAGCAGTACGTC.

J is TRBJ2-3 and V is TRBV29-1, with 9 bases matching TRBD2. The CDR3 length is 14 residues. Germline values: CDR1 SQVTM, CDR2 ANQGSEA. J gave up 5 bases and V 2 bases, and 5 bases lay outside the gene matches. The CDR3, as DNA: TGCAGCGTTGAAACCCCACTAGCGGGAGATACGCAGTATTTT. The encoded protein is CSVETPLAGDTQYF.

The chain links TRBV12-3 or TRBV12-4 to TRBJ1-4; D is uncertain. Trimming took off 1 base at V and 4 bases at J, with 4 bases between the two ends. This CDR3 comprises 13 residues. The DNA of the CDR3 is TGTGCCAGCAGTTTAGGTTATAATGAAAAACTGTTTTTT. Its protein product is CASSLGYNEKLFF.

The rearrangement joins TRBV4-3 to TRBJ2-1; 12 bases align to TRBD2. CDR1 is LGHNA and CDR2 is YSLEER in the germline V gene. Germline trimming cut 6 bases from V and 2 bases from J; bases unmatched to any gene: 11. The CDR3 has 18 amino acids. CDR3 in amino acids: CASRMKLAGGAPYNEQFF. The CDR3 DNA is TGCGCCAGCAGAATGAAGCTAGCGGGAGGGGCGCCCTACAATGAGCAGTTCTTC.

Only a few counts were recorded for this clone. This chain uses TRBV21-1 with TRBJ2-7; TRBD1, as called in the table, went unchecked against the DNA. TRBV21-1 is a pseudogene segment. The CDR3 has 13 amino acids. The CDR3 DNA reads TGTGCCAGCAGCAAAGAAACAGGGGACGAGCAGTACGTC. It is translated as CASSKETGDEQYV.

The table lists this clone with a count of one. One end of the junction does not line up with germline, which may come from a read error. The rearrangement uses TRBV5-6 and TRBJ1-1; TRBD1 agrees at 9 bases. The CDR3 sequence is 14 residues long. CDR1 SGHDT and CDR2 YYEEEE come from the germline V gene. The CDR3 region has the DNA TGTGTCAGCAGCGAGGACAGGGGGAACACTGAAGCTTTCTTT. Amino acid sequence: CVSSEDRGNTEAFF. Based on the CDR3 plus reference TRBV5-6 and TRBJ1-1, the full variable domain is DAGVTQSPTHLIKTRGQQVTLRCSPKSGHDTVSWYQQALGQGPQFIFQYYEEEERQRGNFPDRFSGHQFPNYSSELNVNALLLGDSALYLCVSSEDRGNTEAFFGQGTRLTVV.

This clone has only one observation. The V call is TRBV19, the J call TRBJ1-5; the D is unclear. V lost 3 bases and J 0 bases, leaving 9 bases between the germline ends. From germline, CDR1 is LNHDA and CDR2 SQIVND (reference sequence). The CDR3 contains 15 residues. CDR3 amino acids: CASSIGVGSNQPQHF. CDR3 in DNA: TGTGCCAGTAGTATCGGGGTGGGTAGCAATCAGCCCCAGCATTTT.

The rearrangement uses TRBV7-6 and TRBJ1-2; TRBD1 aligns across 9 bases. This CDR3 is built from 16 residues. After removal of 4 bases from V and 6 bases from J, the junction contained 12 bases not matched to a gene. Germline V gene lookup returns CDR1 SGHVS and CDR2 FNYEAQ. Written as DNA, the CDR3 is TGTGCCAGCAGCTCGGACAGGGGCATTCGTTCGGATGGCTACACCTTC. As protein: CASSSDRGIRSDGYTF.

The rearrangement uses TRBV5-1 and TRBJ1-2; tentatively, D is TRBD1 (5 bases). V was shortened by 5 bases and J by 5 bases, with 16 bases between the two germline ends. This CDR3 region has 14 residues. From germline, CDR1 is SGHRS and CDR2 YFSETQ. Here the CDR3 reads CASRVSGNSYGYTF. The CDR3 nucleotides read TGCGCCAGCAGGGTTTCAGGGAACTCATATGGCTACACCTTC.

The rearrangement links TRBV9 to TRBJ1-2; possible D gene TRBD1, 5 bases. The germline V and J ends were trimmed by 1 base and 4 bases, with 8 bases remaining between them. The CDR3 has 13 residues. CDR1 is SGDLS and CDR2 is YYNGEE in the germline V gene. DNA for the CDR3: TGTGCCAGCAGCGTACAGGGTAGCTATGGCTACACCTTC. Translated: CASSVQGSYGYTF.

For the CDR3, the DNA is TGTGCCAGCAGCCTATACAGCTACGAGCAGTACGTC. Amino acids: CASSLYSYEQYV. The rearrangement uses TRBV7-8 and TRBJ2-7, with D unresolved. Trimming took 5 bases from V and 3 from J, leaving 8 bases between them. This CDR3 has 12 residues. Germline V gives CDR1 SGHVS, CDR2 FQNEAQ.